These 10 T cell receptor beta chains were all obtained from the same sample, sequenced in a study of T-cell reconstitution after alpha-beta-depleted transplantation in children. Library preparation (for TCRbeta) was performed with unique molecular identifiers. One entry per CDR3 protein results from TCRdb running MiXCR on the PCR reads. In the table there are about 100,000 distinct CDR3 sequences, 4.5% to 7.5% of which are singletons. The material sequenced was PBMCs, mostly from graft donor cells, taken 60 days after TCRalphabeta/CD19-depleted stem cell transplant. Receptor source: a female patient between 2 and 15 years old who had a stem cell transplant for Fanconi anemia, so the T cells may come from the graft donor.

The chain has TRBV27 and TRBJ2-7; unclear D gene. CDR1 is MNHEY and CDR2 is SMNVEV in the germline V gene (reference sequence). V was clipped by 4 bases and J by 5 bases, with 3 bases between them. The CDR3 consists of 10 residues. The chain's CDR3 is CASSYHEQYF. The CDR3 DNA sequence: TGTGCCAGCAGTTATCACGAGCAGTACTTC.

The gene calls are TRBV23-1 and TRBJ2-7; D gene unclear. TRBV23-1 is sorted into the ORF group, with uncertain function. Trimming left V 3 bases short and J 0 bases short, with 3 bases between. This CDR3 comprises 12 residues. The CDR3 is CASSHNSYEQYF. DNA for the CDR3: TGCGCCAGCAGTCACAACTCCTACGAGCAGTACTTC.

The chain joins TRBV5-8 to TRBJ2-2; 7 nucleotides line up with TRBD2. CDR3 length: 17 amino acids. In germline, CDR1 is SGHTS, CDR2 YDEGEE. J lost 5 bases, V lost 1 base, and 11 bases had no gene match. CDR3 sequence (DNA): TGTGCCAGCAGCTTGTTTGCGCTCACGGGGGGTACCGGGGAGCTGTTTTTT. Amino acid sequence: CASSLFALTGGTGELFF.

This clonotype was recorded many times. V is TRBV15 and J is TRBJ2-7; 10 positions agree with TRBD1. The CDR3 runs to 19 residues. V shed 0 bases, J shed 4 bases, and the junction held 15 bases outside the gene matches. Germline V gene lookup returns CDR1 LNHNV and CDR2 YYDKDF (reference sequence). The DNA of the CDR3 is TGTGCCACCAGCAGAGATCGCATCCCCGGGACAGGGGCAATGTACGAGCAGTACTTC. Translated: CATSRDRIPGTGAMYEQYF.

This clonotype was seen many times. The chain combines TRBV6-1 with TRBJ2-2, with 8 bases fitting TRBD2. Germline values: CDR1 MNHNS, CDR2 SASEGT. The CDR3 totals 17 residues. V lost 6 bases, J lost 2 bases, and 11 bases stayed unmatched. This chain's CDR3 is CASRDLHSGANTGELFF. The CDR3 DNA is TGTGCCAGCAGGGACCTACATAGCGGGGCTAACACCGGGGAGCTGTTTTTT.

This clonotype was counted ten times or more. The chain couples TRBV14 to TRBJ2-3; the D gene is possibly TRBD2 (5 bases). This CDR3 spans 16 amino acids. The ends were cut back, 1 base at V and 8 bases at J, with 19 bases in the middle. Germline V gene sequence: CDR1 SGHDN, CDR2 FVKESK. CDR3 in DNA: TGTGCCAGCAGCCAAGGACGGACCCCTAGCCTCGGTACGCAGTATTTT. Protein sequence: CASSQGRTPSLGTQYF.

This clonotype was observed once. The rearrangement joins TRBV10-2 to TRBJ2-7, with TRBD1 matching 8 bases. After removal of 0 bases from V and 3 bases from J, the junction contained 4 bases not matched to a gene. The V gene's germline CDR1 is WSHSY and CDR2 SAAADI. CDR3 size: 15 residues. As DNA, the CDR3 is TGCGCCAGCAGTGAGTCCTTTACAGGGGGCTACGAGCAGTACTTC. Protein sequence: CASSESFTGGYEQYF.

The genes are TRBV6-5 and TRBJ2-2, with TRBD1 identical over 7 bases. V dropped 0 bases and J dropped 5; count of bases not matched to a gene: 12. Germline CDR1 and CDR2: MNHEY and SVGAGI. This CDR3 spans 18 amino acids. In DNA, the CDR3 is TGTGCCAGCAGTTACTCTGAAACAGGGGCAATGGGGACCGGGGAGCTGTTTTTT. Its translation is CASSYSETGAMGTGELFF.

This clonotype turned up a few times. J is TRBJ2-3 and V is TRBV7-8; 8 bases are a match to TRBD2. V lost 5 bases to trimming and J lost 2 bases; unmatched junction nucleotides: 9. Germline assignment: CDR1 SGHVS and CDR2 FQNEAQ. CDR3 length: 16 amino acids. The CDR3 reads CASSVTSADDTDTQYF. Here the CDR3 DNA reads TGTGCCAGCAGCGTGACTAGCGCGGATGACACAGATACGCAGTATTTT.

This clonotype has just a few counts. The chain couples TRBV20-1 to TRBJ2-3; D is possibly TRBD2 (6 bases). The CDR3 spans 15 residues. Germline CDR1 and CDR2: DFQATT and SNEGSKA (reference sequence). V lost 1 base and J lost 7, with 18 bases in between. The CDR3 region is CSARGRSGYLNTQYF. CDR3 coding DNA: TGCAGTGCTAGAGGAAGGAGCGGGTATTTAAATACGCAGTATTTT.